This T cell receptor (beta chain) was found in a study of blood T cell repertoires in COVID-19. Across the whole study: There were acute and convalescent COVID-19 samples, and they came from the United States, Italy and Spain. PBMCs, B-cell-depleted T cells, or T cells were the source of the cDNA or gDNA that made up the material.

Per the authors' pipeline: Amplification from reference gene primers served as the basis for estimated nucleated cell counts. The assay was immunoSEQ multiplex PCR, and TCRdb's table has in-frame clones only and misses some. V, J and clone size reflect that table, while D and trimming were determined from the DNA. The sample shows about 140,000 clones, 80% to 85% of them seen only once. The V end was cut by 3 bases, the J end by 6 bases, with 3 bases between. This CDR3 is built from 11 residues. The chain is built from TRBV12-3 or TRBV12-4 and TRBJ1-5; D is ambiguous. The specimen sequenced was peripheral blood. The clonotype originates from a woman in her fifties or sixties with acute or convalescent COVID-19. CDR3 sequence (DNA): TGTGCCAGCAGTTTCGGTCAGCCCCAGCATTTT. Its protein product is CASSFGQPQHF.